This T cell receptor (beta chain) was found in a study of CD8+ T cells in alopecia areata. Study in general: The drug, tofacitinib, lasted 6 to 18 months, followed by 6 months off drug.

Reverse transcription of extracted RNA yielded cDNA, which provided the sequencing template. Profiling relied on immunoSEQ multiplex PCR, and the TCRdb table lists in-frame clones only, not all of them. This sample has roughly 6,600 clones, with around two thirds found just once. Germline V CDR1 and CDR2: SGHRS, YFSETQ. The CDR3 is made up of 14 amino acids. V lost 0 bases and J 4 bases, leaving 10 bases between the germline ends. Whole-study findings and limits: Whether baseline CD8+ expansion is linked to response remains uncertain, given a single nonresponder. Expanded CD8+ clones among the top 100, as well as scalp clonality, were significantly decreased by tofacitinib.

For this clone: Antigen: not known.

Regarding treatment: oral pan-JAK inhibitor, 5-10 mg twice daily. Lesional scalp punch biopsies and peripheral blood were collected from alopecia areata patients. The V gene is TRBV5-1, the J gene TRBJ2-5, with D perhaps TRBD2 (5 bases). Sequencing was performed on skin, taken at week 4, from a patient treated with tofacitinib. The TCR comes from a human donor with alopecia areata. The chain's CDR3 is CASSLGLPGETQYF. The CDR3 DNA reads TGCGCCAGCAGCTTGGGACTACCTGGAGAGACCCAGTACTTC.